The sequence of this T cell receptor beta chain was determined in a study of blood T cell repertoires in COVID-19. In the study overall: Material from acute and convalescent COVID-19 was sourced from the United States, Italy and Spain. In each case, the material was cDNA or gDNA derived from T cells, B-cell-depleted T cells, or PBMCs.

As originally analysed: Quantification of nucleated cells was approximated via reference gene primer amplification. TCRdb's table, derived via immunoSEQ multiplex PCR, lists solely in-frame clones and lacks some. V, J and clone size are taken as reported in that table, and D and trimming were inferred from the DNA itself. The data contain 370,000 or so clones, approximately 77% of them seen just once; the ten biggest clones take up roughly 1.1%. Germline lookup yields CDR1 LGHDT and CDR2 YNNKEL (reference sequence). The CDR3 covers 15 residues. Trimming removed 4 bases from V and 9 bases from J; junction bases left unmatched: 9.

The source of this sequence is a human donor with acute or convalescent COVID-19. The donor label of this sample is uncertain. The chain uses TRBV3-1 (or the pseudogene TRBV3-2) and TRBJ1-4; 9 bases match TRBD1. Sequencing was carried out using peripheral blood. CDR3 sequence reads: CASSPTPGQGKKLFF. In nucleotides, the CDR3 is TGTGCCAGCAGCCCAACTCCGGGACAGGGCAAAAAACTGTTTTTT.